This TCR beta chain was found in a study of T cells in tumors after PD-1 blockade. For the study at large: Prior checkpoint blockade, systemic immunosuppressant use, or anti-cancer therapy within 4 weeks excluded patients. A subset received ongoing vismodegib 150 mg daily alongside anti-PD-1 therapy. General observations from the study: Some novel exhausted tumor clones appeared in pre-treatment blood, suggesting peripheral recruitment.

V was shortened by 5 bases and J by 4 bases, with 23 bases between the two germline ends. The length of the CDR3 is 17 residues. From germline, CDR1 is MNHEY and CDR2 SMNVEV (reference sequence). On this clone: Its specificity is not known.

The protocol was immunoSEQ multiplex PCR, while the TCRdb copy is restricted to in-frame clones and leaves out a portion. The sample carries 61,000 or so clones, around 80% recorded once. This clonotype originated in a human donor with basal cell carcinoma. J is TRBJ1-2 and V is TRBV27; a weak D match, TRBD1 (6 bases). Here the sequenced sample was PBMCs, taken before anti-PD-1 treatment. The CDR3 DNA sequence: TGTGCCAGCAGTCCCGGACAGATCGGAGGTAGAGGCTATGGCTACACCTTC. Protein sequence: CASSPGQIGGRGYGYTF.